This T cell receptor (beta chain) comes out of a study of blood T cell repertoires in COVID-19. The CDR3 has 17 amino acids. V dropped 5 bases and J dropped 0 bases, with 17 bases sitting between them. Per the germline V gene, CDR1 is LNHDA and CDR2 is SQIVND (reference sequence). Libraries were prepared by immunoSEQ multiplex PCR; TCRdb keeps only in-frame clonotypes and omits some of them. The sample holds about 280,000 clones, around 90% seen once. This receptor was identified in a woman aged 25 to 39 with acute COVID-19. The specimen sequenced was PBMCs or T cells enriched from blood (not recorded which). The J gene is TRBJ2-1, the V gene TRBV19; possible D gene TRBD2, 5 bases. CDR3 coding DNA: TGTGCCAGTAGTTTAGGGAGAGGCTCTAGCTCCTACAATGAGCAGTTCTTC. It yields the protein CASSLGRGSSSYNEQFF.